This T cell receptor (beta chain) was captured in a study of cytomegalovirus exposure and HLA in healthy donors (TCRdb year 2017). Context from the whole study: An earlier analysis of approximately 640 of the donors reported approximately 270 Gb of sequence data and around 120 million unique TCR beta sequences from 150 million to 200 million T cells. The study profiled the T cell repertoires of hundreds of subjects by immunosequencing and related them to cytomegalovirus serostatus. An early release covering roughly 600 HLA-typed donors comprised approximately 300 gigabases of sequencing data and roughly 86 million unique TCR sequences. In an earlier analysis of 550 to 700 of the donors, high-throughput TCR beta sequencing was used to judge whether each TCR beta V gene segment behaved as functional or pseudogenic. A later genetic analysis took genome-wide SNP genotypes for about three fifths of the 666 donors and used that subset as a discovery cohort. Roughly five DR-DQ haplotypes were handled as single units for association and clustering, since linkage in the cohort was strong. Typing coverage varied by locus: roughly 629-630 donors for A, B, C, DRB1 and DQB1; roughly 500 for DQA1; about 590 for DPA1; about 450 for DPB1. The study aimed to test whether cataloging public T cell receptors could reveal signatures of past pathogen exposure. Both class I and class II loci were covered by HLA typing, at four-digit resolution. Rather than drawing on any new phenotypic data, the later analysis identified candidate immune exposures from TCR beta sequences and the way those sequences occurred across donors. The genetic ancestry cluster associated with self-reported Caucasian donors included 65% to 90% of the roughly 410 genotyped donors. Donor age, sex, ethnicity and CMV serostatus were collected together with the repertoire data. To predict cytomegalovirus infection status, the study brought together high-throughput TCR immunosequencing, statistical association of individual TCRs with disease status, and machine learning. In addition to the first cohort of hundreds of subjects, a separate validation cohort of 120 different subjects was used. To study patterns of TCR occurrence, a later analysis re-analyzed previously published TCR beta repertoires from 500 to 850 donors and added high-resolution HLA genotyping. Among roughly 400 genotyped donors of the cohort, an average of around 240,000 unique TCR beta nucleotide sequences were sequenced per donor, approximately 20% of them non-productive. All discovery cohort repertoires had been generated using a single sequencing platform.

In total, roughly 670 healthy bone marrow donors made up the cohort. Cohort members were all nominally healthy when sampled, although unrecorded immune exposures were likely present. The donor tested CMV seropositive, placing the donor among the 250 to 300 seropositive members of the cohort. Every donor gave a peripheral blood sample, and the peripheral blood mononuclear cells from that sample were used for TCR beta sequencing. Genomic DNA extraction from the blood cell samples was performed with the Qiagen DNeasy Blood Extraction Kit. Concerning this clone: Its antigen is currently not known. The input lacks base qualities; no much larger clone sits a single base away.

The library was prepared using the immunoSEQ multiplex PCR assay. For the multiplex PCR, a mixture combining 60 forward primers for TCR Vbeta segments and 13 reverse primers for TCR Jbeta segments was used. The CDR3 region of rearranged TCR beta genes was amplified from genomic DNA with a multiplex PCR assay. The amplified TCR beta libraries were sequenced on the Illumina HiSeq System as 87-base-pair reads. From the authors' description of their analysis: In a later analysis, roughly 80 million unique TCR beta chains were counted across the approximately 620 repertoires, and approximately 11 million of these chains were shared by at least two donors. To remove PCR and sequencing errors, raw reads were error-corrected and collapsed into unique sequences using a nearest-neighbor algorithm that merged closely related sequences. V, D and J gene segments were assigned by aligning CDR3 sequences to IMGT reference sequences. For a sequence to be retained, a match of at least six nucleotides to both a V gene segment and a J gene segment was required. Rearrangements were classified as productive when the CDR3 lacked stop codons and remained in frame with V and J, and all other rearrangements were classified as non-productive. CDR3 was defined according to IMGT convention as the region running from the second conserved V-encoded cysteine to the conserved J-encoded phenylalanine. In an earlier analysis of approximately 500 of the donors, sequences lacking an unambiguous match to a single V gene segment were excluded. An earlier analysis of 500 to 700 of the donors classified V segments as functional when productive rearrangements were above 56.7% and as segregating when the standard deviation between donors was above 5%. A statistical classification framework was built to diagnose cytomegalovirus status from the catalog of TCR beta chain sequences. In a later analysis, V and J genes were assigned by comparing TCR nucleotide sequences against IMGT/GENE-DB human TR gene sequences. The TCRdist pipeline was used in a later analysis to assign CDR3 sequences and most-parsimonious VDJ recombination scenarios. In a later analysis, each TCR beta chain was defined by its CDR3 amino acid sequence together with its V-gene family, and reads lacking a unique V-gene family were excluded. A later analysis removed roughly 590 highly shared, low-generation-probability nucleotide sequences to deal with suspected cross-contamination and a sequencing artifact. In a later analysis, a clonal expansion index was calculated for each public chain from normalized within-repertoire ranks of inferred template counts. In a later analysis, generation probabilities were computed with a VDJ recombination model fitted to out-of-frame rearrangements, and the resulting probabilities were checked against IGoR. Hypergeometric tests were used in a later analysis to score TCR-TCR, TCR-HLA and TCR-CMV co-occurrence, with a repertoire-size bias correction applied to the TCR pairs. A later analysis estimated false discovery rates by permuting HLA or CMV assignments 20 times. A later analysis grouped co-occurring TCRs with DBSCAN, adding TCRdist sequence similarity when clustering within HLA-allele-positive subsets. Co-occurrence clustering excluded repertoires with fewer than 30,000 or more than 120,000 public chains, plus five with anomalous nucleotide sharing. Not all clones reach the TCRdb copy of this immuneACCESS table, which keeps in-frame sequences only. Checked studies attribute under half of the gap to unresolved V genes and leave the rest unexplained. Clonal size and the V and J genes are those of that table, whereas D and trimming came from the DNA. In this sample the table shows some 100,000 clones, 76% of which occur a single time. Of the sample, 3% to 4% falls within the top ten clones.

The research as a whole found: Only TCR beta chains were sequenced in this cohort, and the absence of alpha or paired-chain data limited detectable features. Compared with equally common non-associated chains, HLA-associated TCR beta chains in a later analysis were more clonally expanded and had lower generation probabilities. CMV serostatus was the only immune exposure information available for the cohort. Roughly uniform sequencing depth across donors was assumed in presence/absence analyses, although this assumption may not hold. Three of the identified cytomegalovirus-associated TCR beta chains were confirmed in vitro to be specific for cytomegalovirus antigens. The authors suggested that the approach could potentially be generalized to other disease states and immunological phenotypes. A later genetic analysis associated a missense DCLRE1C variant with V-gene and J-gene trimming of TCR beta chains, and an independent cohort replicated the association. A later analysis reported that several top co-occurrence clusters appeared linked to parvovirus B19, influenza, CMV and Epstein-Barr virus. Linkage disequilibrium might explain the correlated functional status among segregating V segments, but an unknown experimental factor could not be ruled out. An earlier analysis of several hundred of the donors showed that most TCR beta V segments appeared in productive rearrangements either about 87% or about 30% of the time, which broadly matched IMGT annotations. Specific HLA alleles were associated with 15,000 to 20,000 TCR beta sequences at a false discovery rate of 0.05 in a later analysis. Most TCR sequences were observed very rarely across donors, whereas some public TCRs were present in many individuals. According to a later analysis, TCR association rates differed among HLA loci, with DRB1 alleles showing the most associated TCRs and HLA-C alleles showing the fewest. Because HLA typing was missing for some donors at each locus, association tests included only the typed subset. A further reported finding was that TCR beta sequences accurately predicted the HLA-A and HLA-B alleles for most subjects in the first cohort. In the study, about 150 TCR beta chains were listed as associated with cytomegalovirus. Compared with the approximately 720-donor mean, donors in an Asian-associated ancestry cluster had fewer N-insertions in productive TCRs, according to a later genetic analysis. The earlier analysis of approximately 540 of the donors excluded roughly 17 rarely observed V segments, including chromosome 9 orphons, because counts were too low. In both the original and validation cohorts, the classifier was reported to diagnose cytomegalovirus status with high specificity and sensitivity. When HLA alleles, especially DR and DQ, strongly co-occurred, attributing TCR associations to individual alleles was difficult. According to a later analysis, most CMV-associated TCR beta chains appeared to be HLA-restricted, and the HLA associations seemed to be driven largely by CMV exposure. A cluster of highly shared sequence variants was judged likely to be a technical artifact of the sequencing pipeline.

This TCR derives from a woman in her forties or fifties in good health and CMV-seropositive. Sequencing was performed on PBMCs.

The nucleotide sequence is TGTGCCAGCAGTCGCGTTTACAATGAGCAGTTCTTC. It is translated as CASSRVYNEQFF. Recombination connected TRBV6-5 to TRBJ2-1; the D gene cannot be named for sure. Between the V and J ends, shortened by 5 bases and 4 bases respectively, the junction contains 6 bases. From the germline V gene, CDR1 is MNHEY and CDR2 is SVGAGI. Taken from cysteine to phenylalanine, the CDR3 has 12 residues. Left in the record is the CDR3 DNA by itself, 36 bases read in frame from the first base.